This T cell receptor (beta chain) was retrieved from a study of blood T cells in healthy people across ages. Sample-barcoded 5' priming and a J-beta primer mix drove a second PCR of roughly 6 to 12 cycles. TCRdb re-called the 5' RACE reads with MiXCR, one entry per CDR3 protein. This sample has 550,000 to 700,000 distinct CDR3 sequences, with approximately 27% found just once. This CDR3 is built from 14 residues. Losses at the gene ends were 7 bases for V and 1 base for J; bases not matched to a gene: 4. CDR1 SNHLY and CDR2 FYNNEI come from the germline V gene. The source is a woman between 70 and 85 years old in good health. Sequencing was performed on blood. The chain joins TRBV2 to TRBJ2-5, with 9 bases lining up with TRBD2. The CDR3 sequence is CASNERGVQETQYF. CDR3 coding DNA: TGTGCCAGCAATGAGCGGGGGGTCCAAGAGACCCAGTACTTC.